This T cell receptor (beta chain) was captured in a study of technical replicates of blood from several donors. From germline, CDR1 is MNHNS and CDR2 SASEGT. V trimming: 7 bases; J trimming: 8 bases; junction bases outside the gene matches: 15. The length of the CDR3 is 15 residues. TCRdb keeps only in-frame clones here, not all; method: immunoSEQ multiplex PCR. Of more than 65,000 clones detected, 95% to 97% appear once; the ten largest clones hold roughly 0.3%. The source is a human donor in good health. The sample was T cells isolated from PBMCs. V and J are TRBV6-1 and TRBJ1-2; 8 positions match TRBD1. The CDR3 DNA follows: TGTGCCAGCATGCGCCAGACTAGGACAGGGACCGGCTACACCTTC. Translated: CASMRQTRTGTGYTF.